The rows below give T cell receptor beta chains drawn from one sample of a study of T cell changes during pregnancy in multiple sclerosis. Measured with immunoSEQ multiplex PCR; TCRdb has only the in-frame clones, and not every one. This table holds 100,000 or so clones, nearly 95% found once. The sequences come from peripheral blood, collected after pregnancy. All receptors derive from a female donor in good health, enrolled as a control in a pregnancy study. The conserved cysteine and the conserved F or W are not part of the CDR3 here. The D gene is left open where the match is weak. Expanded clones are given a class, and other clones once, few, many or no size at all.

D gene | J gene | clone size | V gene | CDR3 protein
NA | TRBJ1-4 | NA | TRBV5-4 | ASSFGQVNEKLF
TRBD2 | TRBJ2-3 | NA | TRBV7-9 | ASSPGPGLPYTDTQY
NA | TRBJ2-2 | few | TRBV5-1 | ASSLAGGFVELF
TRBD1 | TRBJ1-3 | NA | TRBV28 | ASSLWSGTGGNTIY
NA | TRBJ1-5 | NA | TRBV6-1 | ASSEARGPQH
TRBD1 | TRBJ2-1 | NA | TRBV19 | ASSATGGRRNEQF
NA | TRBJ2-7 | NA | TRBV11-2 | ASSLEGATSYEQY
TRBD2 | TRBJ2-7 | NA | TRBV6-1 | ASSDGGSPLYEQY
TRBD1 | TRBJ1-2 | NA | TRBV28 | ASSLSAGGYGYT
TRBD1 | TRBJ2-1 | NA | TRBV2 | ASRYGTGARNEQF
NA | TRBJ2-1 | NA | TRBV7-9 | ASSTGTIYNEQF
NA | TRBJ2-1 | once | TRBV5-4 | ASTRGGGSSYNEQF
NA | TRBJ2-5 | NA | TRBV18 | ASSPRPHQAETQY
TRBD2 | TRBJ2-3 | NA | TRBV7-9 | ASSARLADRTDTQY
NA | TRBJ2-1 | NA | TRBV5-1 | ASSVVLGGNEQF
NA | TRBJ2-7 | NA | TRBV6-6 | ASCRGSSYEQY
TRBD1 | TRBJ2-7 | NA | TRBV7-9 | ASSSGQYEQY
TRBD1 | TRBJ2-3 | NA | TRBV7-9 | ASSLRDRNTDTQY
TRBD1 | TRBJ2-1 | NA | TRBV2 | ASSRTGEGLF
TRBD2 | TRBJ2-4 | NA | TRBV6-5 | ASSYMGEGLSIQY
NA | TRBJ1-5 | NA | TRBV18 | ASSQAGAGPNQPQH
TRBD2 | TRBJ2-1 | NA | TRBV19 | ASRPGLANNEQF
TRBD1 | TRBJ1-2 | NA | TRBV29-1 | SVSRGPLYGYT
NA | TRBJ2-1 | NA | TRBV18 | ASSPRVVDYNEQF
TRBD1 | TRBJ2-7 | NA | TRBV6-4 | ASSATGGAGEQY
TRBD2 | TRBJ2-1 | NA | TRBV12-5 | ASGVGLAVNNEQF
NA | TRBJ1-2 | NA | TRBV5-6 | ASSLRRVGGYT
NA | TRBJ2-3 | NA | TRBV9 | ASSVAGSRSDTQY
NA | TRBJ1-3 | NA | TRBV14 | ASSPFLNPSGNTIY
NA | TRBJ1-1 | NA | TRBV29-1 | SVGGPTQNRNTEAF
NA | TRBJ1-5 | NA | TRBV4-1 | ASSRGPRQPQH
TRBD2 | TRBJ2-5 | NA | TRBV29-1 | SVRLAGETQY
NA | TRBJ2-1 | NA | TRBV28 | ASKTPNNEQF
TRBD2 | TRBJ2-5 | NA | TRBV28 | ASSSGTSGIGQETQY
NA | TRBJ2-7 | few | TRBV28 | ASSLSGYEQY
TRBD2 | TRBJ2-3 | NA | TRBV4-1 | ASGTRNTDTQY
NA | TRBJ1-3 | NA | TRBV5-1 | ASSSQGNSGNTIY
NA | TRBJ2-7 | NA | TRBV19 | ASSKGSYEQY
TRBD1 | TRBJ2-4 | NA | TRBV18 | ASSPPTDRVAKNIQY
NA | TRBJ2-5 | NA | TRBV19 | ASSIVAGYQETQY
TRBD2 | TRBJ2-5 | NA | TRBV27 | ASSSWGLAEETQY